This T cell receptor (beta chain) emerged from a study of T cell changes during pregnancy in multiple sclerosis. The repertoire was sequenced with immunoSEQ multiplex PCR; TCRdb's copy has only in-frame clones and lacks some. The sample lists roughly 49,000 clones, 90% seen once, with 1.4% to 1.5% in the top ten. The CDR3 covers 15 residues. V lost 3 bases and J 0 bases, leaving 8 bases between the germline ends. CDR1 is MDHEN, CDR2 SYDVKM, per germline. The rearrangement links TRBV28 to TRBJ2-2; D gene uncertain. The clonotype comes from a female donor in good health, enrolled as a control in a pregnancy study. The sample in question was peripheral blood, obtained in the first trimester of pregnancy. The CDR3 DNA follows: TGTGCCAGCAGTTTCAGTACAACGAACACCGGGGAGCTGTTTTTT. Encoded protein: CASSFSTTNTGELFF.